The 31 T cell receptor beta chains reported below all come from one sample, sequenced in a study of molecular identifiers for immune sequencing clone quantification. Each CDR3 protein is one row after TCRdb ran MiXCR on the PCR reads. The table has 300,000 to 350,000 distinct CDR3 sequences, roughly 23% seen once. What was sequenced was naive CD8+ T cells from blood, with Jurkat cell RNA spiked in. As for subset: FACS-sorted CD8+CD4-CCR7+CD45RA+ naive T cells. These receptors were collected from a human donor in good health. Some libraries in this study had Jurkat cell RNA spiked in.

In its sample, this clonotype was seen a few times. This chain connects TRBV18 to TRBJ1-1; D is unresolved. The ends were cut back, 2 bases at V and 1 base at J, with 8 bases in the middle. The CDR3 has 14 amino acids. Germline V gene lookup returns CDR1 KGHSH and CDR2 LQKENI. CDR3 protein: CASSPLVQNTEAFF. In DNA, the CDR3 is TGTGCCAGCTCACCATTAGTACAGAACACTGAAGCTTTCTTT.

This clonotype was seen many times. CDR3 in amino acids: CASSFRGLAVEQYF. DNA for the CDR3: TGTGCCAGCAGTTTTAGGGGACTAGCAGTTGAGCAGTACTTC. This chain connects TRBV28 to TRBJ2-7, with 9 bases that match TRBD2. This CDR3 contains 14 residues. V trimming: 3 bases; J trimming: 7 bases; junction bases outside the gene matches: 7. Germline assignment: CDR1 MDHEN and CDR2 SYDVKM.

This clonotype showed up many times. V gene TRBV28 combines with J gene TRBJ1-2, with a possible D match to TRBD1 (5 bases). CDR1 and CDR2 (germline): MDHEN, SYDVKM. V gave up 6 bases and J gave up 7 bases, with 15 bases separating them. The CDR3 runs 13 residues. The CDR3 DNA follows: TGTGCCAGCAGCCAAAACAGGTGGCTTGGCTACACCTTC. Its translation is CASSQNRWLGYTF.

V gene TRBV30 combines with J gene TRBJ2-3; 8 nucleotides agree with TRBD2. Trimming at V came to 5 bases and at J to 2 bases, leaving 6 bases not matched to a gene. CDR1 and CDR2 (germline): GTSNPN, SVGIG (reference sequence). The CDR3 runs 14 residues. The CDR3 nucleotides are TGTGCCTGGGCAATAGCGGGGCTCACAGATACGCAGTATTTT. Its translation: CAWAIAGLTDTQYF.

At least ten counts were recorded for this clonotype. This chain joins TRBV5-6 and TRBJ2-3; no definite D call. V was clipped by 1 base and J by 0 bases, with 6 bases between them. The CDR3 runs to 14 residues. In germline, CDR1 is SGHDT, CDR2 YYEEEE. The CDR3 DNA reads TGTGCCAGCAGCTTGCCCCCAAGCACAGATACGCAGTATTTT. This codes for CASSLPPSTDTQYF.

Many counts were recorded for this clonotype. The chain joins TRBV18 to TRBJ2-3; tentative D call: TRBD1 (5 bases). The CDR3 totals 17 residues. V lost 3 bases and J 14 bases, leaving 30 bases between the germline ends. CDR1 KGHSH and CDR2 LQKENI come from the germline V gene. The CDR3 coding sequence is TGTGCCAGCTCACCCGCCGACAGCGATAAACACGGTCCTGGTCCGTATTTT. Its translation: CASSPADSDKHGPGPYF.

This clonotype showed up just a few times. The chain has TRBV9 and TRBJ2-3; D is uncertain. This CDR3 has 15 residues. Germline CDR1 SGDLS, CDR2 YYNGEE. The V gene lost 1 base and the J gene lost 1 base, with 10 bases spanning the gap. The CDR3 loop is CASSVSLEGTDTQYF. CDR3 bases: TGTGCCAGCAGCGTATCCTTGGAAGGCACAGATACGCAGTATTTT.

As concerns this clonotype: It is likely a read error, because the conserved phenylalanine at the end of the CDR3 is missing. The chain carries TRBV4-3 and TRBJ2-7, with D possibly being TRBD1 (6 bases). The CDR3 is 15 amino acids. Between the trimmed V and J ends, which lost 1 base and 0 bases, there was a span of 10 bases. The germline V gene has CDR1 LGHNA and CDR2 YSLEER. The DNA for the CDR3 is TGCGCCAGCAGCCAAGCCCGGGACACCTCCTACGAGCAGTACTCC. Its translation: CASSQARDTSYEQYS.

This clonotype was seen repeatedly, ten times or more. V usage is TRBV7-9 and J usage is TRBJ2-7; 7 nucleotides line up with TRBD1. Germline values: CDR1 SEHNR, CDR2 FQNEAQ (reference sequence). This CDR3 contains 16 residues. The junction had 12 bases not matched to a gene; V was cut back by 5 bases and J by 2 bases. The CDR3 DNA reads as TGTGCCAGCAGCCCCCAGTTCAGGGGGATAACCTACGAGCAGTACTTC. Translation gives CASSPQFRGITYEQYF.

This clonotype was recorded at least ten times. V is TRBV27 and J is TRBJ2-2, with TRBD1 as a possible D gene (5 bases). V was cut by 7 bases and J by 5 bases, with 20 bases left in between. The CDR3 contains 16 residues. Germline V lookup: CDR1 MNHEY, CDR2 SMNVEV (reference sequence). DNA for the CDR3: TGTGCCAGCACCTACGTCACCGTCAGGGAAACCGGGGAGCTGTTTTTT. This sequence encodes CASTYVTVRETGELFF.

Worth noting for this clonotype: A single base separates this from a much larger clone, so it may be a read error. The chain couples TRBV5-6 to TRBJ1-2, with D possibly being TRBD1 (5 bases). V dropped 3 bases and J dropped 7 bases, with 19 bases sitting between them. This CDR3 region has 15 residues. In germline, CDR1 is SGHDT, CDR2 YYEEEE. The CDR3 reads CASSWGSGKSFGYTF. The CDR3 region has the DNA TGTGCCAGCAGCTGGGGGTCAGGGAAGTCATTTGGCTACACCTTC.

The chain employs TRBV10-1 and TRBJ2-7; possible D gene TRBD1, 5 bases. Trimming took 6 bases from V and 4 from J, leaving 25 bases between them. Looked up from germline, CDR1 is WNHNN and CDR2 is SYGVQD (reference sequence). The CDR3 runs 17 residues. In DNA form, the CDR3 reads TGCGCCAGCAGATGTGAGTGGGGCCCGAAAGATCCATACGAGCAGTACTTC. It is translated as CASRCEWGPKDPYEQYF.

This clonotype was observed many times. V usage is TRBV5-4 and J usage is TRBJ2-2, with D perhaps matching TRBD2 (5 bases). The CDR3 contains 15 residues. Trimming left V 0 bases short and J 7 bases short, with 13 bases between. Germline V gene sequence: CDR1 SGHNT, CDR2 YYREEE (reference sequence). In DNA form, the CDR3 reads TGTGCCAGCAGCTTGGTTCCGGGGATGAACGGGGAGCTGTTTTTT. It translates to CASSLVPGMNGELFF.

The CDR3 coding sequence is TGTGCCAGCAGCCACGGACTAGCGGGAGAGACAGATACGCAGTATTTT. Encoded protein: CASSHGLAGETDTQYF. The chain carries TRBV14 and TRBJ2-3; 13 bases are shared with TRBD2. The junction had 3 bases not matched to a gene; V was cut back by 3 bases and J by 3 bases. The CDR3 contains 16 residues. Germline lookup yields CDR1 SGHDN and CDR2 FVKESK. Full variable domain (remainder filled in from reference TRBV14 and TRBJ2-3): EAGVTQFPSHSVIEKGQTVTLRCDPISGHDNLYWYRRVMGKEIKFLLHFVKESKQDESGMPNNRFLAERTGGTYSTLKVQPAELEDSGVYFCASSHGLAGETDTQYFGPGTRLTVL.

In its sample, this clonotype was seen a few times. The rearrangement joins TRBV20-1 to TRBJ2-7; no clear D. The germline V gene has CDR1 DFQATT and CDR2 SNEGSKA (reference sequence). The length of the CDR3 is 11 residues. Trimming cost V 6 bases and J 4 bases, with 10 bases left between them. The CDR3 bases are TGCAGTGCGCCAGATAATTACGAGCAGTACTTC. Its translation: CSAPDNYEQYF.

The chain uses TRBV4-1 and TRBJ1-2; 8 nucleotides line up with TRBD1. CDR3 size: 17 residues. Germline loops: CDR1 MGHRA, CDR2 YSYEKL. Trimming removed 1 base from V and 6 bases from J; junction bases left unmatched: 13. CDR3 nucleotides: TGCGCCAGCAGCCAAGCCGACGGGCAGGGGGCGGTTAATGGCTACACCTTC. Its protein is CASSQADGQGAVNGYTF.

This clonotype was observed at least ten times. The rearrangement joins TRBV4-1 to TRBJ1-5; D may be TRBD1 (6 bases). The CDR3 covers 14 residues. V lost 0 bases and J lost 7, with 10 bases in between. Germline CDR1 reads MGHRA; CDR2 reads YSYEKL. In nucleotides, the CDR3 is TGCGCCAGCAGCCAAGACAGGGGAAGACAGCCCCAGCATTTT. Translating it yields CASSQDRGRQPQHF.

The chain joins TRBV5-1 to TRBJ2-2; TRBD2 is a possible D gene (6 bases). Trimming took 9 bases from V and 5 from J, leaving 8 bases between them. The CDR3 has 11 amino acids. Looked up from germline, CDR1 is SGHRS and CDR2 is YFSETQ. The CDR3 loop reads CAKEGTGELFF. The CDR3 DNA is TGCGCCAAGGAGGGGACCGGGGAGCTGTTTTTT.

This clonotype was recorded at least ten times. The genes are TRBV30 and TRBJ2-3; the D is unclear. The CDR3 is made up of 14 amino acids. The germline CDR1 and CDR2 sequences are GTSNPN and SVGIG (reference sequence). V lost 0 bases and J lost 0, with 7 bases in between. In DNA, the CDR3 is TGTGCCTGGAGTGTCGGGCTTAGCACAGATACGCAGTATTTT. Encoded protein: CAWSVGLSTDTQYF.

This clonotype was recorded many times. This rearrangement joins TRBV28 to TRBJ2-5, with 7 bases fitting TRBD2. CDR3 length: 14 residues. Germline-derived CDR1 and CDR2 are MDHEN and SYDVKM. V shed 8 bases and J 3 bases; nucleotides not matched to a gene: 9. The DNA of the CDR3 is TGTGCCAGCGCCCGAAGCGGGATAGAAGAGACCCAGTACTTC. Its protein is CASARSGIEETQYF.

This clonotype has only a few counts. The rearrangement links TRBV20-1 to TRBJ2-7, with D perhaps TRBD1 (6 bases). Trimming cost V 3 bases and J 4 bases, with 13 bases left between them. The CDR3 has 13 amino acids. In germline, CDR1 is DFQATT, CDR2 SNEGSKA (reference sequence). This CDR3 is CSARDSSRYEQYF. The CDR3 nucleotides read TGCAGTGCTAGGGACAGTTCGAGGTACGAGCAGTACTTC.

To note about this clonotype: A much larger clone sits a single nucleotide away, making a read error possible. The V and J genes are TRBV29-1 and TRBJ1-1, with 7 nucleotides matching TRBD1. The V gene's germline CDR1 is SQVTM and CDR2 ANQGSEA. CDR3 size: 13 residues. DNA for the CDR3: TGCGGCGCTATGACAGGGACGAACACTGAAGCTTTCTTT. This gives the protein CGAMTGTNTEAFF.

The genes are TRBV4-3 and TRBJ2-7, with 8 bases matching TRBD2. V trimming: 0 bases; J trimming: 6 bases; junction bases outside the gene matches: 10. Germline CDR1 and CDR2: LGHNA and YSLEER. The CDR3 spans 16 residues. CDR3 loop: CASSQDAGSGVFEQYF. The CDR3 region has the DNA TGCGCCAGCAGCCAAGACGCAGGTAGCGGGGTATTCGAGCAGTACTTC.

Concerning this clonotype: Possible read error: a much larger clone is one base away. This is likely a read error, given that the CDR3 carries no conserved phenylalanine or tryptophan at its end. The V call is TRBV14, the J call TRBJ2-6, with D hard to call. CDR3 length: 13 residues. Deletions cut 1 base from V and 4 bases from J, with 2 bases between. The V gene's germline CDR1 is SGHDN and CDR2 FVKESK. CDR3: CASSQGGANVLTS. The CDR3 DNA reads as TGTGCCAGCAGCCAAGGCGGGGCCAACGTCCTGACTTCC.

This clonotype was observed many times. This chain connects TRBV20-1 to TRBJ2-3; D possibly corresponds to TRBD2 (5 bases). The CDR3 length is 14 residues. Germline V gene lookup returns CDR1 DFQATT and CDR2 SNEGSKA (reference sequence). V lost 4 bases, J lost 6 bases, and 17 bases lay in between. The CDR3 nucleotides are TGCAGTGCTATAGTGGGAGATCCTCCTGATACGCAGTATTTT. It translates to CSAIVGDPPDTQYF.

This clonotype was seen only a few times. This chain links TRBV6-2 or TRBV6-3 with TRBJ2-7, with 10 positions matching TRBD2. The V and J ends lost 2 bases and 3 bases, in that order; junction bases with no gene match: 1. Germline V gene data show CDR1 as MNHEY and CDR2 as SVGEGT. The CDR3 consists of 14 residues. CDR3: CASSYLAGVYEQYF. The CDR3 DNA sequence: TGTGCCAGCAGTTACCTAGCGGGGGTCTACGAGCAGTACTTC.

This clonotype has ten or more counts. This chain links TRBV6-6 with TRBJ2-7; TRBD2 aligns across 7 bases. The length of the CDR3 is 12 residues. V lost 8 bases, J lost 3 bases, and 4 bases stayed unmatched. CDR1 MNHNY and CDR2 SVGAGI come from the germline V gene (reference sequence). The CDR3 protein is CASAGDYYEQYF. The CDR3 DNA reads as TGTGCCAGCGCGGGAGATTACTACGAGCAGTACTTC.

This clonotype was counted a few times. The V gene is TRBV20-1, the J gene TRBJ2-5; the D is unclear. This CDR3 has 16 amino acids. V was trimmed by 0 bases and J by 2 bases, leaving 16 bases between them. Per the germline V gene, CDR1 is DFQATT and CDR2 is SNEGSKA (reference sequence). The CDR3 nucleotides are TGCAGTGCTAGAGAGGTAATCGCAGAGCCTCAAGAGACCCAGTACTTC. It encodes CSAREVIAEPQETQYF.

The sample holds a few counts of this clonotype. The V and J genes are TRBV12-3 or TRBV12-4 and TRBJ1-3; D is ambiguous. The CDR3 loop spans 14 amino acids. Deletions cut 7 bases from V and 5 bases from J, with 15 bases between. CDR3 DNA: TGTGCCAGCACCAACCCAGAGGCCCGAAACACCATATATTTT. This translates into CASTNPEARNTIYF.

This clonotype was observed many times. The chain couples TRBV29-1 to TRBJ2-2; D gene unclear. The germline V gene encodes CDR1 SQVTM and CDR2 ANQGSEA. The V gene lost 4 bases and the J gene lost 0 bases, with 9 bases spanning the gap. CDR3 size: 14 residues. Here the CDR3 reads CSVVGHANTGELFF. The CDR3 DNA follows: TGCAGCGTTGTAGGGCACGCGAACACCGGGGAGCTGTTTTTT.

This clonotype showed up just a few times. A read error may produce the germline difference seen at one junction end. The CDR3, as DNA: TGTGCCAGCAGCGGCGCTGGGTCAGCCGGCACTGAAGCTCTCTTT. It is translated as CASSGAGSAGTEALF. V is TRBV7-9 and J is TRBJ1-1, with D unresolved. The germline V gene encodes CDR1 SEHNR and CDR2 FQNEAQ (reference sequence). CDR3 length: 15 amino acids.